One and the same sample provided the 24 T cell receptor beta chains below, sequenced in a study of blood T cell repertoires in COVID-19. Profiled with immunoSEQ multiplex PCR; TCRdb holds only in-frame clones, not every one. The sample includes under 200,000 clones, about 85% of them seen just once. Sequences were obtained from peripheral blood. The receptor source for this set is a woman aged 80 or over with COVID-19, enrolled during active disease.

This chain joins TRBV12-1 and TRBJ2-2; the D call of TRBD1 is as the table states it, not checked on the DNA. TRBV12-1 is described as a pseudogene. The CDR3 has 15 amino acids. CDR3 region: CASSHTRQGLRELFF. CDR3 DNA sequence: TGTGCCAGCAGCCACACGAGACAGGGACTTAGGGAGCTGTTTTTT.

The chain uses TRBV5-1 and TRBJ2-3; a weak D match, TRBD2 (5 bases). The CDR3 loop spans 12 amino acids. Germline CDR1 and CDR2: SGHRS and YFSETQ. Deletions cut 6 bases from V and 2 bases from J, with 7 bases between. Written as DNA, the CDR3 is TGCGCCAGCAATCGGGACACAGATACGCAGTATTTT. Amino acid sequence: CASNRDTDTQYF.

The chain uses TRBV3-1 (or the pseudogene TRBV3-2) and TRBJ1-1; D uncertain. Germline assignment: CDR1 LGHDT and CDR2 YNNKEL (reference sequence). The CDR3 contains 13 residues. Trimming left V 6 bases short and J 1 base short, with 9 bases between. CDR3 protein: CASRRTENTEAFF. CDR3 sequence (DNA): TGTGCCAGCAGGCGTACAGAGAACACTGAAGCTTTCTTT.

The chain has TRBV3-1 (or the pseudogene TRBV3-2) and TRBJ2-2; tentative D call: TRBD2 (5 bases). The CDR3 totals 18 residues. Looked up from germline, CDR1 is LGHDT and CDR2 is YNNKEL (reference sequence). V was cut by 1 base and J by 4 bases, with 19 bases left in between. This CDR3 is CASSQVGRFGISTGELFF. CDR3 DNA: TGTGCCAGCAGCCAAGTTGGGCGCTTCGGGATATCCACCGGGGAGCTGTTTTTT.

The V and J genes are TRBV5-5 and TRBJ2-1; D not resolved. The CDR3 is made up of 15 amino acids. V was cut by 1 base and J by 3 bases, with 11 bases left in between. Germline CDR1 is SGHKS and CDR2 is YYEKEE (reference sequence). CDR3 loop: CASSLSGQDYNEQFF. The CDR3 region has the DNA TGTGCCAGCAGCTTGTCTGGCCAGGACTACAATGAGCAGTTCTTC.

This clone appeared a single time. The V gene is TRBV2, the J gene TRBJ2-5, with a possible D match to TRBD2 (5 bases). Germline V gene sequence: CDR1 SNHLY, CDR2 FYNNEI. The V gene lost 6 bases and the J gene lost 4 bases, with 12 bases spanning the gap. CDR3 length equals 13 residues. The CDR3 DNA sequence: TGTGCCAGCAGCGGGGTTGCGGGAGAGACCCAGTACTTC. Amino acid sequence: CASSGVAGETQYF.

V usage is TRBV12-3 or TRBV12-4 and J usage is TRBJ1-4; 8 nucleotides agree with TRBD1. The CDR3 sequence is 13 residues long. The V segment lost 6 bases and the J segment 14 bases; nucleotides outside the gene matches: 11. The CDR3 here is CASSLGSGGWLFF. The CDR3 nucleotides are TGTGCCAGCAGCTTGGGTTCAGGGGGCTGGCTGTTTTTT.

The chain recombines TRBV5-1 with TRBJ2-7; TRBD1 agrees at 11 bases. The germline gives CDR1 SGHRS, CDR2 YFSETQ. The CDR3 is 15 residues long. V shed 3 bases, J shed 0 bases, and the junction held 2 bases outside the gene matches. The CDR3 sequence is CASSSGTGGSYEQYF. The DNA of the CDR3 is TGCGCCAGCAGCTCTGGGACAGGGGGCTCCTACGAGCAGTACTTC.

The chain employs TRBV3-1 (or the pseudogene TRBV3-2) and TRBJ1-5; D is perhaps TRBD1 (6 bases). This CDR3 has 14 amino acids. The V gene's germline CDR1 is LGHDT and CDR2 YNNKEL (reference sequence). The V end lost 0 bases, the J end lost 4 bases, and 7 bases lay between the germline ends. This CDR3 is CASSQEQGNQPQHF. The CDR3 region has the DNA TGTGCCAGCAGCCAAGAACAGGGAAATCAGCCCCAGCATTTT.

The chain uses TRBV6-5 and TRBJ2-7, with 10 nucleotides matching TRBD1. Germline CDR1 MNHEY, CDR2 SVGAGI. The length of the CDR3 is 12 residues. V lost 10 bases and J lost 5; bases outside the gene matches: 5. CDR3 bases: TGTGCCATCTGGACAGGGGGGCACGAGCAGTACTTC. Residues: CAIWTGGHEQYF.

This chain connects TRBV6-6 to TRBJ1-1, with D uncertain. The CDR3 runs to 14 residues. The V gene lost 0 bases and the J gene lost 1 base, with 6 bases spanning the gap. Looked up from germline, CDR1 is MNHNY and CDR2 is SVGAGI (reference sequence). The DNA for the CDR3 is TGTGCCAGCAGTTACTCGGTAGAGAACACTGAAGCTTTCTTT. This encodes CASSYSVENTEAFF.

This clone was picked up one time. The rearrangement joins TRBV19 to TRBJ1-2; possibly TRBD1 for D (6 bases). The CDR3 loop spans 13 amino acids. Trimming pared 5 bases from V and 3 bases from J, leaving 10 bases between. Germline CDR1 LNHDA, CDR2 SQIVND (reference sequence). In nucleotides, the CDR3 is TGTGCCAGTAGTCAACAGGGCCACTATGGCTACACCTTC. As protein: CASSQQGHYGYTF.

The chain combines TRBV5-1 with TRBJ1-1, with 7 nucleotides matching TRBD1. J gave up 1 base and V 4 bases, and 10 bases lay outside the gene matches. CDR1 SGHRS and CDR2 YFSETQ come from the germline V gene. The CDR3 runs 16 residues. CDR3 nucleotides: TGCGCCAGCAGCCCTCAATGGACAGGAAGGAACACTGAAGCTTTCTTT. It translates to CASSPQWTGRNTEAFF.

CDR3 DNA: TGTGCCAGCAGTGACACCGCGGGGGGCTATGGCTACACCTTC. Translation: CASSDTAGGYGYTF. The V and J genes are TRBV6-4 and TRBJ1-2; TRBD1 is a possible D gene (5 bases). The V end was cut by 2 bases, the J end by 4 bases, with 11 bases between. Germline loops: CDR1 MRHNA, CDR2 SNTAGT. This CDR3 spans 14 amino acids.

This rearrangement joins TRBV6-5 to TRBJ2-7, with TRBD1 matching over 8 bases. Germline CDR1 MNHEY, CDR2 SVGAGI. After removal of 6 bases from V and 6 bases from J, the junction contained 10 bases not matched to a gene. The CDR3 extends over 14 amino acids. In DNA, the CDR3 is TGTGCCAGCAGAACCCTAGACAGGGGTGGCGAGCAGTACTTC. Amino acid sequence: CASRTLDRGGEQYF.

This clone is a singleton in its sample. The rearrangement joins TRBV7-9 to TRBJ1-6, with TRBD1 identical over 7 bases. V was pared by 6 bases and J by 9 bases, with 8 bases of the junction left unmatched. Germline CDR1 and CDR2: SEHNR and FQNEAQ (reference sequence). The CDR3 contains 14 residues. This CDR3 reads CASRGTGEGSPLHF. CDR3 nucleotide sequence: TGTGCCAGCAGGGGAACAGGGGAAGGTTCACCCCTCCACTTT.

The table lists this clone with a count of one. V usage is TRBV28 and J usage is TRBJ1-3, with D unclear. Germline V gene data show CDR1 as MDHEN and CDR2 as SYDVKM. CDR3 length: 17 amino acids. Trimming pared 6 bases from V and 0 bases from J, leaving 18 bases between. Here the CDR3 reads CASSVLGRSNSGNTIYF. The DNA for the CDR3 is TGTGCCAGCAGCGTACTTGGCAGGTCGAACTCTGGAAACACCATATATTTT.

This clone occurred a few times. The rearrangement links TRBV5-1 to TRBJ2-7, with D maybe TRBD1 (6 bases). CDR1 and CDR2 from the germline V gene are SGHRS and YFSETQ. This CDR3 is built from 14 residues. V lost 2 bases and J lost 2, with 11 bases in between. For the CDR3, the DNA is TGCGCCAGCAGCTTATCGGGACAAACCTACGAGCAGTACTTC. This gives the protein CASSLSGQTYEQYF. Full variable domain (rest looked up from reference TRBV5-1 and TRBJ2-7): KAGVTQTPRYLIKTRGQQVTLSCSPISGHRSVSWYQQTPGQGLQFLFEYFSETQRNKGNFPGRFSGRQFSNSRSEMNVSTLELGDSALYLCASSLSGQTYEQYFGPGTRLTVT.

The J gene is TRBJ2-2, the V gene TRBV7-9, with 14 bases matching TRBD2. Looked up from germline, CDR1 is SEHNR and CDR2 is FQNEAQ (reference sequence). The length of the CDR3 is 16 residues. The V and J ends lost 5 bases and 3 bases, in that order; junction bases with no gene match: 2. The CDR3 reads CASSPGLAGDTGELFF. The CDR3 DNA sequence: TGTGCCAGCAGCCCGGGACTAGCGGGAGACACCGGGGAGCTGTTTTTT.

CDR3 bases: TGTGCCAGTAGTATTTCTGGGACAGGGAACACTGAAGCTTTCTTT. It translates to CASSISGTGNTEAFF. The rearrangement uses TRBV19 and TRBJ1-1; 8 bases map to TRBD1. CDR3 length equals 15 residues. In germline, CDR1 is LNHDA, CDR2 SQIVND (reference sequence). Trimming at V came to 3 bases and at J to 1 base, leaving 4 bases not matched to a gene.

This clone was counted once. The chain is built from TRBV25-1 and TRBJ1-1; D is undetermined. Germline V lookup: CDR1 MGHDK, CDR2 SYGVNS. Trimming took 4 bases from V and 3 from J, leaving 12 bases between them. This CDR3 has 14 residues. This CDR3 reads CASSGDGWDTEAFF. Written as DNA, the CDR3 is TGTGCCAGCAGTGGCGACGGGTGGGACACTGAAGCTTTCTTT. The full variable domain, in which reference TRBV25-1 and TRBJ1-1 provide the parts outside the CDR3, is EADIYQTPRYLVIGTGKKITLECSQTMGHDKMYWYQQDPGMELHLIHYSYGVNSTEKGDLSSESTVSRIRTEHFPLTLESARPSHTSQYLCASSGDGWDTEAFFGQGTRLTVV.

The chain links TRBV6-5 to TRBJ1-5; D is uncertain. The V end was cut by 6 bases, the J end by 6 bases, with 6 bases between. In germline, CDR1 is MNHEY, CDR2 SVGAGI. This CDR3 comprises 11 residues. The DNA of the CDR3 is TGTGCCAGCAGCCACAGTCAGCCCCAGCATTTT. It is translated as CASSHSQPQHF.

V is TRBV25-1 and J is TRBJ2-7, with TRBD2 matching over 8 bases. J was trimmed by 3 bases and V by 8 bases; bases with no gene match: 6. Germline V CDR1 and CDR2: MGHDK, SYGVNS. The CDR3 sequence is 13 residues long. The CDR3 DNA follows: TGTGCCAGCCGAACGAGCGGGAGCTACGAGCAGTACTTC. Residues: CASRTSGSYEQYF.

The chain recombines TRBV18 with TRBJ1-1; possibly TRBD1 for D (6 bases). CDR1 and CDR2 from the germline V gene are KGHSH and LQKENI. The CDR3 covers 14 residues. The V end lost 4 bases, the J end lost 4 bases, and 13 bases lay between the germline ends. The CDR3 loop reads CASSQQGMFTEAFF. The CDR3, as DNA: TGTGCCAGCTCACAACAGGGTATGTTCACTGAAGCTTTCTTT.